This T cell receptor beta chain emerged from a study of T cell responses to AZD1222 COVID-19 vaccine. Only in-frame clones appear in the TCRdb table, and some are missing; sequencing was by immunoSEQ multiplex PCR. Among some 150,000 clones, 88% were seen once, and the ten largest hold roughly 5.4%. Turning to this clone: Its antigen remains unidentified.

Study-wide points: The donors showed a predominance of white British ancestry and of females, with possible underestimation of clonal diversity. Baseline antibody screening turned up just six seropositive AZD1222 recipients.

Germline V gene sequence: CDR1 SGHVS, CDR2 FQNEAQ. This CDR3 has 14 residues. Trimming took 4 bases from V and 5 from J; bases not matched to a gene: 5. Sample: peripheral blood, taken 28 days after the second dose of the MenACWY control vaccine. The receptor comes from an adult who received the MenACWY meningococcal vaccine as a control. V gene TRBV7-8 combines with J gene TRBJ1-2, with 9 bases lining up with TRBD1. CDR3: CASSSGTGRYGYTF. The CDR3 bases are TGTGCCAGCAGCTCTGGGACAGGGAGGTATGGCTACACCTTC.